This passage covers 8 T cell receptor beta chains from one sample sequenced in a study of Graves' ophthalmopathy and Graves' hyperthyroidism. RNA served as the template for amplifying TCR beta CDR3 regions. Second-round multiplex PCR came after first-round RT-PCR with HTBI primers. From the multiplex PCR reads, TCRdb called clonotypes with MiXCR, one entry per CDR3 protein. The sample consists of 400,000 to 450,000 distinct CDR3 sequences, under 25% of them appearing once. Sequenced material: peripheral blood. The source of these receptors is a woman aged 18-29 years with stable Graves' hyperthyroidism.

The V call is TRBV12-3 or TRBV12-4, the J call TRBJ2-2, with a weak D call TRBD1 (5 bases). There are 15 residues in the CDR3. In DNA, the CDR3 is TGTGCGAGCCGGAAGAGGCAGGGCGAAACCGGGGAGCTGTTTTTT. It specifies CASRKRQGETGELFF.

This rearrangement joins TRBV12-3 or TRBV12-4 to TRBJ2-7, with D possibly TRBD1 on 5 matching bases. V shed 2 bases and J shed 0 bases, with 8 bases lying between them. The CDR3 spans 14 residues. CDR3 sequence (DNA): TGTGCCAGCAGTTTATCACAGGCCTCCTACGAGCAGTACTTC. Translating it yields CASSLSQASYEQYF.

Ten or more counts support this clonotype. The rearrangement joins TRBV10-3 to TRBJ1-5; 8 bases are shared with TRBD1. V shed 6 bases, J shed 4 bases, and the junction held 5 bases outside the gene matches. Germline values: CDR1 ENHRY, CDR2 SYGVKD. The CDR3 contains 14 residues. This CDR3 is CAIRDGQGNQPQHF. CDR3 DNA sequence: TGTGCCATCAGGGATGGACAGGGAAATCAGCCCCAGCATTTT.

This clonotype was seen repeatedly, ten times or more. The chain joins TRBV12-3 or TRBV12-4 to TRBJ1-2, with 8 bases fitting TRBD1. This CDR3 region has 15 residues. With 3 bases clipped from V and 3 bases from J, the junction kept 6 bases outside the gene matches. CDR3 loop: CASSFPTGAHYGYTF. The CDR3 bases are TGTGCCAGCAGTTTCCCGACAGGGGCCCACTATGGCTACACCTTC.

This chain connects TRBV12-3 or TRBV12-4 to TRBJ2-1; D gene ambiguous. CDR3 length equals 14 residues. V gave up 3 bases and J gave up 6 bases, with 12 bases separating them. The CDR3 bases are TGTGCCAGCAGTTTCGTGGGCTGGGGCAATGAGCAGTTCTTC. Its translation is CASSFVGWGNEQFF.

This clonotype was observed at least ten times. The chain carries TRBV7-9 and TRBJ1-2; 7 bases align to TRBD1. Looked up from germline, CDR1 is SEHNR and CDR2 is FQNEAQ (reference sequence). CDR3 length: 13 residues. The J segment lost 8 bases and the V segment lost 6 bases, leaving 9 bases of the junction unmatched. This CDR3 reads CASSTHGQDGYTF. CDR3 coding DNA: TGTGCCAGCAGTACCCATGGACAGGACGGCTACACCTTC.

This clonotype was detected only a few times. The DNA for the CDR3 is TGTGCCAGCGGGACTAGCTCCTACGAGCAGTACTTC. The encoded protein is CASGTSSYEQYF. The chain is built from TRBV6-2 or TRBV6-3 and TRBJ2-7; 8 nucleotides agree with TRBD2. This CDR3 region has 12 residues. Germline values: CDR1 MNHEY, CDR2 SVGEGT. The trim removed 8 bases at V and 0 bases at J, leaving 0 bases unmatched.

This clonotype was found many times. This chain links TRBV6-1 with TRBJ2-5, with D perhaps matching TRBD1 (6 bases). There are 14 residues in the CDR3. The V end lost 7 bases, the J end lost 7 bases, and 19 bases lay between the germline ends. Germline values: CDR1 MNHNS, CDR2 SASEGT. The CDR3: CASIEQGPFGTQYF. Written as DNA, the CDR3 is TGTGCCAGCATCGAACAGGGTCCATTCGGGACCCAGTACTTC.